This T cell receptor (beta chain) was recorded in a study of spatial heterogeneity in lung cancer. Study at large: Strong correlation was found between tumor-region TCR transcript counts and a T cell module score from matched bulk RNA-seq. Each unique TCR and UMI combination was seen more than ten times on average in raw reads. Study-wide findings and caveats: Higher tumor mutation counts went along with higher counts of expanded intratumoral alpha and beta TCRs.

Details on this clonotype: Its target is not known.

Time point noted: sample taken at primary tumor resection. Donors were roughly 70 untreated early-stage non-small cell lung cancer patients. The CDR3 runs to 15 residues. J lost 4 bases, V lost 5 bases, and 2 bases had no gene match. The germline V gene has CDR1 SGHTA and CDR2 FQGNSA. TCRdb fed the 5' RACE reads into MiXCR, producing one record per CDR3 protein. The table lists around 26,000 distinct CDR3 sequences, 8% to 10% of them singletons. The source was lung tumor tissue, collected at surgery. The rearrangement joins TRBV7-2 to TRBJ2-2; 12 bases agree with TRBD2. This sequence originates from a male donor with early-stage non-small cell lung cancer. The CDR3 loop is CASSQLAGGTGELFF. CDR3 DNA sequence: TGTGCCAGCAGCCAACTAGCGGGAGGCACCGGGGAGCTGTTTTTT.